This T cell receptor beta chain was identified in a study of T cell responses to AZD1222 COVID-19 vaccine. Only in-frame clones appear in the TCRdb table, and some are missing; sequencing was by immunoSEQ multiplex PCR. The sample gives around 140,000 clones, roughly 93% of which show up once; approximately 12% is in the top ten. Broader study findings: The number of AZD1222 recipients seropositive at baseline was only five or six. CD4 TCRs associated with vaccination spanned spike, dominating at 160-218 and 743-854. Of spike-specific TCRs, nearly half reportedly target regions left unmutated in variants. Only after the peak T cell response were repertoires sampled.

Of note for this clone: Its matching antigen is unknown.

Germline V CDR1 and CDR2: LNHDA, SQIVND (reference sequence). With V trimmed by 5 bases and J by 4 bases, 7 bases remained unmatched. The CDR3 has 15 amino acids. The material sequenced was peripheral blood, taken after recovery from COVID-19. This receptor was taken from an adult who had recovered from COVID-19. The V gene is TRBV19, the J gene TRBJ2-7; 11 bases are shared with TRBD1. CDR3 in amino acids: CASSPGTGGLYEQYF. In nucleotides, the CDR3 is TGTGCCAGTAGTCCTGGGACAGGGGGGTTGTACGAGCAGTACTTC. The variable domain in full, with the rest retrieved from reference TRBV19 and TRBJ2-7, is DGGITQSPKYLFRKEGQNVTLSCEQNLNHDAMYWYRQDPGQGLRLIYYSQIVNDFQKGDIAEGYSVSREKKESFPLTVTSAQKNPTAFYLCASSPGTGGLYEQYFGPGTRLTVT.